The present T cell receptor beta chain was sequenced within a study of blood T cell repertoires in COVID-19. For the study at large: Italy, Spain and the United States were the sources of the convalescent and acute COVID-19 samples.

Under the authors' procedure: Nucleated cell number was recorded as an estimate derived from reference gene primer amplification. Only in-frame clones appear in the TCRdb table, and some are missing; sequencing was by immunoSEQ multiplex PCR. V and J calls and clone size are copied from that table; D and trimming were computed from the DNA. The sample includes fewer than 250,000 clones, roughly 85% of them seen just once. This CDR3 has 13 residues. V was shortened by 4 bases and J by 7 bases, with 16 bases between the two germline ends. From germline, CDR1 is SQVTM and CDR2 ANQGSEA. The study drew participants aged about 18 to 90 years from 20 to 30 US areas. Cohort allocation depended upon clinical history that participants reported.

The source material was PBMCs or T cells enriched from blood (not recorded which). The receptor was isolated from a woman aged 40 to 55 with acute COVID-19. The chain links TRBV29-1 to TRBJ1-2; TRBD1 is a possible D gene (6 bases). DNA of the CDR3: TGCAGCGTTGCGCCGAACAGGGCGGGTGGCTACACCTTC. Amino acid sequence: CSVAPNRAGGYTF.